This TCR beta chain was found in a study of blood T cell repertoires in COVID-19 (dated by TCRdb to about 2020). The study in broad terms: Samples from collaborators originated in the United States, Italy and Spain and spanned both the acute and convalescent phases of COVID-19. The material from the prospective study consisted of cDNA or gDNA derived from T cells, B-cell-depleted T cells, or PBMCs. The dataset comprised deeply sampled blood TCRbeta repertoires from subjects exposed to, actively infected with, or recovered from COVID-19. The repertoires were made available in a free public database intended to serve as a resource for research on the immune response to SARS-CoV-2. The samples were drawn from two sources: the first 160 participants of the ongoing ImmuneRACE study, and 950 to 1,500 subjects contributed by 6 global collaborators. Nearly every sample came with metadata listing a de-identified subject ID, COVID-19 status, age in years and sex. Where available, HLA class I and class II types were taken from metadata supplied by the sample provider and were not determined by assay-based typing.

TCRbeta CDR3 regions were amplified from genomic DNA using the immunoSEQ Assay, a bias-controlled multiplex PCR. Processing in the source paper ran as follows. The number of nucleated cells in each sample was estimated by amplification of reference gene primers within the assay. Sequence reads were collapsed and filtered to measure the absolute abundance of every unique TCRbeta CDR3 rearrangement. For each sample, productive Simpson clonality was calculated as the square root of Simpson's diversity index across productive rearrangements. The clones in this table, taken by TCRdb from immuneACCESS, are in-frame only. Not every clone is retained; where verified, under half of the shortfall comes from an unresolved V gene, and the cause of the rest is unknown. V and J calls and clone size come straight from that table; D and trimming were deduced from the DNA. The sample profile shows more than 200,000 clones; around 83% of them were found once. The ten most abundant clones make up roughly 8.7% of the sample.

The full study reports these points: How much clinical and demographic metadata was included differed by source and by participant, and the metadata was provided uncurated.

With regard to this clone: The antigen it recognizes is unknown. Base qualities are not recorded, but no much larger clone differs from it by a single base.

Each collaborating institution followed its own protocols to collect whole blood in K2EDTA tubes. For TCRbeta analysis, collaborators shipped samples in one of three forms: frozen whole blood, isolated PBMCs, or DNA extracted from either of those sample types. CDR1 SNHLY and CDR2 FYNNEI are derived from the germline V gene. From the cysteine through the phenylalanine, the CDR3 covers 14 amino acids. Only the CDR3 portion is preserved as DNA: 42 bases, with reading frame beginning at the first base. V ends up 8 bases short and J 3 bases short, with an unmatched junction base count of 7. The TCR comes from a man aged 40-50 years with active or convalescent COVID-19. Material for sequencing was peripheral blood. This receptor chain uses TRBV2 and TRBJ1-5, with 7 central nucleotides matching TRBD1. For the CDR3, the sequence is CASGIGTVNQPQHF. The sequence in DNA is TGTGCCAGCGGGATCGGGACAGTCAATCAGCCCCAGCATTTT.